A single sample is the source of the 15 T cell receptor beta chains below, sequenced in a study of cytomegalovirus exposure and HLA in healthy donors (dated by TCRdb to 2015 to 2018). The library relied on the immunoSEQ multiplex PCR assay. The multiplex PCR relied on a mix of 60 forward primers for TCR Vbeta segments and 13 reverse primers for TCR Jbeta segments. Here the immuneACCESS table is served through TCRdb, limited to in-frame sequences with V and J called. Missing clones are a known gap in these copies; in checked studies unresolved V genes cover under half, and the rest lacks a known reason. The sample table holds roughly 150,000 clones, of which less than 10% were seen once. About 1.9% of the sample belongs to the ten largest clones. Sequenced: PBMCs. All receptors come from a man aged 50 or older in good health and CMV-seronegative.

This clone was seen only once. As DNA, the CDR3 is TGCGCCAGCAGACTAGCGGGGGGGCCTACAGATACGCAGTATTTT. Protein: CASRLAGGPTDTQYF. The genes are TRBV5-1 and TRBJ2-3, with 13 bases that match TRBD2. V was clipped by 5 bases and J by 3 bases; unmatched bases: 3. CDR1 SGHRS and CDR2 YFSETQ come from the germline V gene. The CDR3 is 15 amino acids.

The chain is built from TRBV30 and TRBJ1-5; D not certain. In germline, CDR1 is GTSNPN, CDR2 SVGIG (reference sequence). The CDR3 is made up of 14 amino acids. The V end lost 2 bases, the J end lost 4 bases, and 12 bases lay between the germline ends. In nucleotides, the CDR3 is TGTGCCTGGAGTCTTGGAGGTAAGAATCAGCCCCAGCATTTT. Translation: CAWSLGGKNQPQHF.

This clone has a handful of counts. The chain joins TRBV7-9 to TRBJ1-4; 7 bases are a match to TRBD1. V dropped 1 base and J dropped 0; count of bases not matched to a gene: 2. Germline CDR1 is SEHNR and CDR2 is FQNEAQ (reference sequence). The CDR3 is 16 residues long. The CDR3 DNA sequence: TGTGCCAGCAGCTTAGGAACAGGGGCAACTAATGAAAAACTGTTTTTT. Translating it yields CASSLGTGATNEKLFF.

This clone was counted only a few times. This chain uses TRBV2 with TRBJ1-1; D perhaps matches TRBD1 (5 bases). Trimming pared 2 bases from V and 7 bases from J, leaving 23 bases between. The germline V gene encodes CDR1 SNHLY and CDR2 FYNNEI. This CDR3 comprises 17 residues. The DNA of the CDR3 is TGTGCCAGCAGTGAATATCGACTGGGCGCGGGGGGAGGTGAAGCTTTCTTT. Protein: CASSEYRLGAGGGEAFF.

V is TRBV5-1 and J is TRBJ1-1, with D unclear. This CDR3 comprises 14 residues. The germline CDR1 and CDR2 sequences are SGHRS and YFSETQ. The V gene lost 4 bases and the J gene lost 6 bases, with 16 bases spanning the gap. The CDR3 is CASSPGREAAEAFF. The CDR3 nucleotides are TGCGCCAGCAGCCCTGGGAGGGAGGCGGCTGAAGCTTTCTTT.

This clone was seen only a few times. The CDR3 sequence is CASSLGSFGEKLFF. The CDR3, as DNA: TGTGCCAGCAGCTTGGGGAGTTTTGGTGAAAAACTGTTTTTT. The V gene is TRBV5-8, the J gene TRBJ1-4, with unresolved D. The CDR3 spans 14 residues. Germline V gene data show CDR1 as SGHTS and CDR2 as YDEGEE. Deletions cut 0 bases from V and 7 bases from J, with 10 bases between.

This clone was seen more than once but under ten times. The chain carries TRBV6-1 and TRBJ2-3; possible D gene TRBD1, 6 bases. This CDR3 spans 15 amino acids. Germline CDR1 MNHNS, CDR2 SASEGT. Deletions cut 1 base from V and 5 bases from J, with 13 bases between. The CDR3 DNA follows: TGTGCCAGCAGTGAAGTGGCAGGGGCGGAAGATACGCAGTATTTT. It is translated as CASSEVAGAEDTQYF.

This clone has more than one count but fewer than ten. The chain employs TRBV27 and TRBJ2-2; TRBD1 might be the D (5 bases). Germline values: CDR1 MNHEY, CDR2 SMNVEV (reference sequence). V was cut by 3 bases and J by 8 bases, with 19 bases left in between. CDR3 size: 16 residues. The CDR3 DNA is TGTGCCAGCAGTTTCTTACTCCTGGACACGGATGGGGAGCTGTTTTTT. Amino acids: CASSFLLLDTDGELFF.

This clone was recorded a few times. The chain has TRBV5-1 and TRBJ2-4; 12 positions agree with TRBD1. CDR3 length: 15 residues. Germline V gene data show CDR1 as SGHRS and CDR2 as YFSETQ. The junction had 9 bases not matched to a gene; V was cut back by 4 bases and J by 10 bases. CDR3 loop: CASSTRGQGAGIQYF. Written as DNA, the CDR3 is TGCGCCAGCAGCACCCGGGGACAGGGGGCTGGGATTCAGTACTTC. The full variable domain, its missing parts supplied by reference TRBV5-1 and TRBJ2-4, is KAGVTQTPRYLIKTRGQQVTLSCSPISGHRSVSWYQQTPGQGLQFLFEYFSETQRNKGNFPGRFSGRQFSNSRSEMNVSTLELGDSALYLCASSTRGQGAGIQYFGAGTRLSVL.

The CDR3 DNA sequence: TGTGCCAGCAGCGCGGGACAGGGTAGCTATGGCTACACCTTC. As protein: CASSAGQGSYGYTF. The J gene is TRBJ1-2, the V gene TRBV9, with 9 bases matching TRBD1. V was clipped by 3 bases and J by 4 bases; unmatched bases: 4. Germline V gene lookup returns CDR1 SGDLS and CDR2 YYNGEE. The CDR3 loop spans 14 amino acids.

Concerning this clone: Other DNA sequences within the sample encode an identical CDR3. The chain employs TRBV2 and TRBJ1-5; maybe TRBD1 (6 bases). The ends were cut back, 1 base at V and 3 bases at J, with 10 bases in the middle. The CDR3 has 15 residues. Germline V lookup: CDR1 SNHLY, CDR2 FYNNEI. CDR3 nucleotide sequence: TGTGCCAGCAGTGAAGAACAGGGAATCAATCAGCCCCAGCATTTT. It is translated as CASSEEQGINQPQHF.

The rearrangement links TRBV19 to TRBJ1-4; D possibly corresponds to TRBD1 (5 bases). This CDR3 comprises 13 residues. CDR1 and CDR2 (germline): LNHDA, SQIVND (reference sequence). The V gene lost 7 bases and the J gene lost 5 bases, with 11 bases spanning the gap. This CDR3 reads CASNSRANEKLFF. The CDR3 bases are TGTGCCAGTAATAGCAGGGCAAATGAAAAACTGTTTTTT.

The CDR3 spells CASSSDRVNTGELFF. CDR3 coding DNA: TGTGCCAGCAGCTCGGACAGGGTTAACACCGGGGAGCTGTTTTTT. V usage is TRBV11-2 and J usage is TRBJ2-2; 8 nucleotides match TRBD1. V was pared by 4 bases and J by 2 bases, with 3 bases of the junction left unmatched. This CDR3 is 15 amino acids long. CDR1 SGHAT and CDR2 FQNNGV come from the germline V gene.

This clone has more than one count but fewer than ten. The chain couples TRBV29-1 to TRBJ2-7, with TRBD1 matching over 7 bases. CDR1 is SQVTM, CDR2 ANQGSEA, per germline. CDR3 length: 14 amino acids. The V segment lost 5 bases and the J segment 5 bases; nucleotides outside the gene matches: 12. Here the CDR3 reads CSVKTGQYPNEQYF. The DNA of the CDR3 is TGCAGCGTTAAGACAGGGCAGTATCCCAACGAGCAGTACTTC.

This clone was seen only a few times. The V gene is TRBV7-3, the J gene TRBJ2-5; 10 positions agree with TRBD2. J gave up 4 bases and V 3 bases, and 8 bases lay outside the gene matches. CDR3 size: 16 residues. Germline assignment: CDR1 SGHTA and CDR2 FQGTGA. The CDR3 sequence is CASSLASGSALETQYF. CDR3 DNA: TGTGCCAGCAGCTTGGCTAGCGGGAGTGCCCTAGAGACCCAGTACTTC.